These 30 T cell receptor beta chains were all obtained from the same sample, sequenced in a study of T-cell memory formation after mild COVID-19. In TCRdb, the 5' RACE reads were re-called with MiXCR into one record per CDR3 protein. The sample holds roughly 400,000 distinct CDR3 sequences, about a sixth seen once. What was sequenced was PBMCs or a T cell subset sorted from them (not recorded which). The receptors were gathered from a man aged 18-30 years who had mild COVID-19 (a few samples of this study predate the infection). Cell type and time point are not known.

This chain links TRBV7-2 with TRBJ2-5; TRBD2 agrees at 11 bases. This CDR3 is 16 amino acids long. The trim removed 8 bases at V and 0 bases at J, leaving 8 bases unmatched. Germline V gives CDR1 SGHTA, CDR2 FQGNSA. CDR3 region: CASVPRLAGNQETQYF. The CDR3 bases are TGTGCCAGCGTACCTCGACTAGCGGGGAACCAAGAGACCCAGTACTTC.

A few counts support this clonotype. V gene TRBV20-1 combines with J gene TRBJ1-1, with D hard to call. This CDR3 has 12 amino acids. Germline loops: CDR1 DFQATT, CDR2 SNEGSKA (reference sequence). V lost 6 bases and J 4 bases, leaving 12 bases between the germline ends. The CDR3 spells CSAGLGLTEAFF. DNA of the CDR3: TGCAGTGCGGGCCTCGGGCTCACTGAAGCTTTCTTT.

This clonotype came up a few times. This rearrangement joins TRBV5-1 to TRBJ2-3, with TRBD2 matching over 10 bases. The CDR3 contains 15 residues. Germline CDR1 is SGHRS and CDR2 is YFSETQ. J lost 7 bases, V lost 4 bases, and 9 bases had no gene match. For the CDR3, the DNA is TGCGCCAGCAGCACGAGTAGCGGGGGGCCAAATACGCAGTATTTT. This sequence encodes CASSTSSGGPNTQYF.

This clonotype has only a few counts. V and J are TRBV14 and TRBJ2-1; 8 nucleotides agree with TRBD2. CDR3 length equals 15 residues. Trimming cost V 1 base and J 7 bases; bases outside gene matches: 6. In germline, CDR1 is SGHDN, CDR2 FVKESK. CDR3 sequence reads: CASSQAGGPGNEQFF. CDR3 DNA: TGTGCCAGCAGCCAAGCGGGGGGGCCGGGTAATGAGCAGTTCTTC.

This chain joins TRBV20-1 and TRBJ2-3; 7 nucleotides agree with TRBD2. From germline, CDR1 is DFQATT and CDR2 SNEGSKA (reference sequence). Trimming at V came to 3 bases and at J to 0 bases, leaving 3 bases not matched to a gene. The CDR3 loop spans 14 amino acids. CDR3 in DNA: TGCAGTGCTAGGCGGGGGTCGAGCACAGATACGCAGTATTTT. This gives the protein CSARRGSSTDTQYF.

This chain joins TRBV6-5 and TRBJ2-5, with TRBD2 matching over 12 bases. Germline trimming cut 5 bases from V and 4 bases from J; bases unmatched to any gene: 8. Per germline, CDR1 MNHEY and CDR2 SVGAGI. This CDR3 has 16 residues. CDR3 nucleotides: TGTGCCAGCAGTGCCCGGACTAGCGGGGTACTAGAGACCCAGTACTTC. This sequence encodes CASSARTSGVLETQYF.

This clonotype has a handful of counts. The V and J genes are TRBV5-1 and TRBJ2-7; the match to TRBD2 covers 10 bases. Losses at the gene ends were 0 bases for V and 1 base for J; bases not matched to a gene: 4. The CDR3 has 16 amino acids. Germline values: CDR1 SGHRS, CDR2 YFSETQ. The CDR3 coding sequence is TGCGCCAGCAGCTTGGAACTAGCGGGACATTCCTACGAGCAGTACTTC. This sequence encodes CASSLELAGHSYEQYF.

The V call is TRBV7-2, the J call TRBJ1-2, with 9 positions matching TRBD1. With 1 base clipped from V and 9 bases from J, the junction kept 9 bases outside the gene matches. The CDR3 contains 15 residues. Germline-derived CDR1 and CDR2 are SGHTA and FQGNSA. The CDR3 region is CASSLVGTGKERYTF. The CDR3 coding sequence is TGTGCCAGCAGCTTAGTTGGGACAGGGAAGGAGCGCTACACCTTC. The full variable domain, completed using reference TRBV7-2 and TRBJ1-2, is GAGVSQSPSNKVTEKGKDVELRCDPISGHTALYWYRQSLGQGLEFLIYFQGNSAPDKSGLPSDRFSAERTGGSVSTLTIQRTQQEDSAVYLCASSLVGTGKERYTFGSGTRLTVV.

This clonotype was seen more than once but under ten times. V usage is TRBV7-9 and J usage is TRBJ1-4, with D tentatively TRBD1 (6 bases). The germline gives CDR1 SEHNR, CDR2 FQNEAQ (reference sequence). Trimming shortened V by 1 base and J by 13 bases, and 22 bases separated the two germline ends. CDR3 length equals 16 residues. This CDR3 is CASSLEGSNRVGRLFF. CDR3 nucleotides: TGTGCCAGCAGCTTAGAGGGATCTAACAGGGTCGGGAGACTGTTTTTT.

Ten or more counts support this clonotype. V usage is TRBV3-1 and J usage is TRBJ2-1; 12 bases are a match to TRBD2. Germline lookup yields CDR1 LGHDT and CDR2 YNNKEL (reference sequence). The CDR3 covers 17 residues. V dropped 3 bases and J dropped 5; count of bases not matched to a gene: 8. DNA for the CDR3: TGTGCCAGCAGCCACGGACTAGCGGGGAGCGCGGACAATGAGCAGTTCTTC. Residues: CASSHGLAGSADNEQFF.

This clonotype has more than one count but fewer than ten. The V gene is TRBV7-2, the J gene TRBJ2-5, with 7 bases that match TRBD1. Germline V gives CDR1 SGHTA, CDR2 FQGNSA. The V and J ends lost 5 bases and 1 base, in that order; junction bases with no gene match: 4. The CDR3 runs to 14 residues. The CDR3 here is CASSMTGTQETQYF. The CDR3 coding sequence is TGTGCCAGCAGCATGACAGGGACCCAAGAGACCCAGTACTTC.

This clonotype turned up a few times. This chain joins TRBV9 and TRBJ1-1; D is perhaps TRBD1 (5 bases). CDR1 and CDR2 (germline): SGDLS, YYNGEE. Between the trimmed V and J ends, which lost 2 bases and 6 bases, there was a span of 14 bases. This CDR3 contains 14 residues. The CDR3 region has the DNA TGTGCCAGCAGCGTGGGGACGGCCGGACCTGAAGCTTTCTTT. The encoded protein is CASSVGTAGPEAFF.

The chain uses TRBV9 and TRBJ1-5; TRBD1 is a possible D gene (6 bases). Germline assignment: CDR1 SGDLS and CDR2 YYNGEE. The V gene lost 2 bases and the J gene lost 6 bases, with 12 bases spanning the gap. This CDR3 comprises 14 residues. CDR3 bases: TGTGCCAGCAGCGTTACAGGGCGAGGTCAGCCCCAGCATTTT. Protein product: CASSVTGRGQPQHF.

The chain employs TRBV4-3 and TRBJ2-1; TRBD1 agrees at 12 bases. This CDR3 region has 18 residues. The germline CDR1 and CDR2 sequences are LGHNA and YSLEER. Trimming cost V 3 bases and J 8 bases; bases outside gene matches: 14. The CDR3 bases are TGCGCCAGCAGCCAGCAAATCTCCGGGACAGGGGGCTGGGATGAGCAGTTCTTC. Translating gives CASSQQISGTGGWDEQFF.

This clonotype appeared many times. This chain joins TRBV7-2 and TRBJ2-3; maybe TRBD2 (7 bases). Germline CDR1 and CDR2: SGHTA and FQGNSA. Trimming took 5 bases from V and 1 from J, leaving 16 bases between them. This CDR3 has 16 residues. CDR3 residues: CASSPQGRGRTDTQYF. The CDR3 DNA follows: TGTGCCAGCAGCCCCCAGGGGCGGGGGCGCACAGATACGCAGTATTTT.

This clonotype showed up just a few times. The chain couples TRBV7-2 to TRBJ2-2, with D perhaps being TRBD1 or TRBD2 (7 bases each). Germline loops: CDR1 SGHTA, CDR2 FQGNSA. Trimming stripped 6 bases from V and 5 bases from J, with 16 bases between. This CDR3 is built from 15 residues. This chain's CDR3 is CASRLRGGGTGELFF. CDR3 nucleotide sequence: TGTGCCAGCAGACTCAGGGGGGGAGGTACCGGGGAGCTGTTTTTT.

The chain couples TRBV2 to TRBJ2-3; 7 nucleotides line up with TRBD2. V shed 8 bases, J shed 2 bases, and the junction held 10 bases outside the gene matches. This CDR3 is 15 amino acids long. Germline CDR1 SNHLY, CDR2 FYNNEI. The CDR3 is CASRLGSGFTDTQYF. CDR3 in DNA: TGTGCCAGCCGCTTGGGTAGCGGGTTCACAGATACGCAGTATTTT. Full variable domain (remainder filled in from reference TRBV2 and TRBJ2-3): EPEVTQTPSHQVTQMGQEVILRCVPISNHLYFYWYRQILGQKVEFLVSFYNNEISEKSEIFDDQFSVERPDGSNFTLKIRSTKLEDSAMYFCASRLGSGFTDTQYFGPGTRLTVL.

This clonotype has a count of ten or more. V gene TRBV20-1 combines with J gene TRBJ2-3, with a tentative D call TRBD2 (6 bases). V lost 6 bases and J 6 bases, leaving 19 bases between the germline ends. The CDR3 is made up of 14 amino acids. Germline V gene sequence: CDR1 DFQATT, CDR2 SNEGSKA (reference sequence). The CDR3 DNA sequence: TGCAGTGCGAGCACAACGCGGGGTGGCGATACGCAGTATTTT. This translates into CSASTTRGGDTQYF.

This clonotype showed up just a few times. The chain carries TRBV29-1 and TRBJ1-2; the D is unclear. The ends were cut back, 4 bases at V and 1 base at J, with 7 bases in the middle. CDR1 is SQVTM, CDR2 ANQGSEA, per germline. This CDR3 has 12 residues. CDR3: CSVAGGNYGYTF. Here the CDR3 DNA reads TGCAGCGTTGCTGGCGGTAACTATGGCTACACCTTC.

The V gene is TRBV10-3, the J gene TRBJ2-3; 9 positions match TRBD2. Per the germline V gene, CDR1 is ENHRY and CDR2 is SYGVKD. Trimming cost V 7 bases and J 3 bases; bases outside gene matches: 5. The CDR3 consists of 14 residues. The CDR3 bases are TGTGCCATCACCCGCGGGGGGGAGACAGATACGCAGTATTTT. Translation gives CAITRGGETDTQYF.

A few counts support this clonotype. The V and J genes are TRBV20-1 and TRBJ2-1; tentative D call: TRBD1 (6 bases). Germline V gene sequence: CDR1 DFQATT, CDR2 SNEGSKA (reference sequence). The CDR3 totals 14 residues. V lost 5 bases to trimming and J lost 1 base, with 12 bases between them. The CDR3 DNA is TGCAGTGCTGGCCGGGACACGTCCTACAATGAGCAGTTCTTC. Its protein is CSAGRDTSYNEQFF.

This clonotype was seen only a few times. The chain uses TRBV28 and TRBJ1-5; D not resolved. This CDR3 spans 13 amino acids. V gave up 6 bases and J gave up 4 bases, with 10 bases separating them. CDR1 is MDHEN and CDR2 is SYDVKM in the germline V gene. The CDR3 reads CASRTGWNQPQHF. Here the CDR3 DNA reads TGTGCCAGCAGGACCGGGTGGAATCAGCCCCAGCATTTT.

The rearrangement links TRBV5-5 to TRBJ2-7, with 8 bases identical to TRBD1. The CDR3 has 16 residues. Germline CDR1 and CDR2: SGHKS and YYEKEE (reference sequence). Trimming removed 0 bases from V and 2 bases from J; junction bases left unmatched: 7. CDR3 DNA: TGTGCCAGCAGCTTGGCGAGGGACAGGTTAGCCTACGAGCAGTACTTC. As protein: CASSLARDRLAYEQYF.

The chain joins TRBV7-2 to TRBJ2-7, with TRBD2 identical over 8 bases. CDR1 is SGHTA and CDR2 is FQGNSA in the germline V gene. The CDR3 covers 16 residues. V dropped 6 bases and J dropped 5; count of bases not matched to a gene: 15. The CDR3 region is CASSHPGEAGGHEQYV. CDR3 DNA sequence: TGTGCCAGCAGTCACCCCGGAGAGGCGGGGGGCCACGAGCAGTACGTC.

The rearrangement joins TRBV11-2 to TRBJ1-2; no reliable D call. The CDR3 runs 15 residues. The germline V gene encodes CDR1 SGHAT and CDR2 FQNNGV. V shed 5 bases and J shed 3 bases, with 16 bases lying between them. Here the CDR3 reads CASSRAGIWDYGYTF. CDR3 bases: TGTGCCAGCAGCCGGGCGGGAATTTGGGACTATGGCTACACCTTC.

This clonotype was seen a few times. V gene TRBV7-2 combines with J gene TRBJ1-3; D gene ambiguous. The CDR3 runs 15 residues. The germline CDR1 and CDR2 sequences are SGHTA and FQGNSA. V was cut by 5 bases and J by 6 bases, with 17 bases left in between. CDR3: CASSPGPRMANTIYF. The CDR3 bases are TGTGCCAGCAGCCCGGGCCCGAGGATGGCAAACACCATATATTTT.

In this sample, this clonotype turned up a few times. The chain joins TRBV7-3 to TRBJ2-1; a weak D match, TRBD2 (5 bases). Germline CDR1 reads SGHTA; CDR2 reads FQGTGA. V shed 5 bases and J shed 0 bases, with 14 bases lying between them. The CDR3 is 16 residues long. The CDR3 DNA sequence: TGTGCCAGCAGCGCTTTTCTGGGGAGCTCCTACAATGAGCAGTTCTTC. Its translation: CASSAFLGSSYNEQFF.

The chain carries TRBV11-1 and TRBJ2-1; D is uncertain. The germline V and J ends were trimmed by 5 bases and 5 bases, with 10 bases remaining between them. Per germline, CDR1 SGHAT and CDR2 FQDESV (reference sequence). CDR3 size: 13 residues. DNA of the CDR3: TGTGCCAGCAGCAGCCAGGTCCACAATGAGCAGTTCTTC. Its protein product is CASSSQVHNEQFF.

V gene TRBV6-1 combines with J gene TRBJ2-1; 11 nucleotides match TRBD1. CDR3 length: 15 amino acids. The V and J ends lost 8 bases and 8 bases, in that order; junction bases with no gene match: 11. The germline CDR1 and CDR2 sequences are MNHNS and SASEGT. The CDR3 DNA reads TGTGCCAGCTACAAAGGGACAGGGGGAGCGGATGAGCAGTTCTTC. Translating it yields CASYKGTGGADEQFF.

The sample holds a few counts of this clonotype. The CDR3 DNA follows: TGCGCCAGCAGCCGAGTGGGAGCGGCCGAAGCTTTCTTT. It translates to CASSRVGAAEAFF. V is TRBV4-3 and J is TRBJ1-1; D is ambiguous. Trimming shortened V by 4 bases and J by 8 bases, and 14 bases separated the two germline ends. The CDR3 sequence is 13 residues long. From germline, CDR1 is LGHNA and CDR2 YSLEER.